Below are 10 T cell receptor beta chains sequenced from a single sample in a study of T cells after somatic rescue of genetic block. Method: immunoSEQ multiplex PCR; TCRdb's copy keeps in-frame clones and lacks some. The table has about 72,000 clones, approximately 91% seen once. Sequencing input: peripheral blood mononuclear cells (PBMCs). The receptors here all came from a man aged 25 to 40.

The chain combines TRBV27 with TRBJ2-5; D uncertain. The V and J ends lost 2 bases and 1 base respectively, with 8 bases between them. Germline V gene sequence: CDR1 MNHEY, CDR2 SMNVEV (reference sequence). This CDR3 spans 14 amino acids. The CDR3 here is CASSLVGSQETQYF. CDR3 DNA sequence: TGTGCCAGCAGTTTAGTAGGCAGCCAAGAGACCCAGTACTTC.

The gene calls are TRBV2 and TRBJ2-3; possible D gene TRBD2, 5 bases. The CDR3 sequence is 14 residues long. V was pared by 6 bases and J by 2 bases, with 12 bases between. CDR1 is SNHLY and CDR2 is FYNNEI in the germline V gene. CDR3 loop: CASREEISTDTQYF. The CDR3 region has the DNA TGTGCCAGCAGGGAGGAGATATCCACAGATACGCAGTATTTT.

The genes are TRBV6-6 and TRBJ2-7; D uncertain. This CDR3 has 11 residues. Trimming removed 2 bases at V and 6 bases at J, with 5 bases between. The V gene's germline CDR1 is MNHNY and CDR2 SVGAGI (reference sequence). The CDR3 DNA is TGTGCCAGCAGTTACGTGGGCGAGCAGTACTTC. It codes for CASSYVGEQYF.

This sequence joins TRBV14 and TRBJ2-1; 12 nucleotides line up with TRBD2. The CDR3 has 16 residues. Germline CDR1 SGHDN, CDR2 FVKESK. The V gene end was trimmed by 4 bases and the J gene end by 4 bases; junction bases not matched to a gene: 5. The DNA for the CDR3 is TGTGCCAGCAGCCCGGCCGGGACTAGCGGGTACAATGAGCAGTTCTTC. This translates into CASSPAGTSGYNEQFF.

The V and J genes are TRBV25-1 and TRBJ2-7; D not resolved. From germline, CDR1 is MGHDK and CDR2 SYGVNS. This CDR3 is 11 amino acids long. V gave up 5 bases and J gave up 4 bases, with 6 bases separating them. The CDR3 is CASSLGYEQYF. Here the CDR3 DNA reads TGTGCCAGCAGTCTAGGTTACGAGCAGTACTTC.

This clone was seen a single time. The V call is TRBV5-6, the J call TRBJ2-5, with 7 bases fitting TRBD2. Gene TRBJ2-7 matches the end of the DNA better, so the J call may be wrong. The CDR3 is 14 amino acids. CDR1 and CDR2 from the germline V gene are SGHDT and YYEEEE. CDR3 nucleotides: TGTGCCAGCAGCCGCGGACTAGGAAACTACGAGCAGTACTTC. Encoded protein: CASSRGLGNYEQYF.

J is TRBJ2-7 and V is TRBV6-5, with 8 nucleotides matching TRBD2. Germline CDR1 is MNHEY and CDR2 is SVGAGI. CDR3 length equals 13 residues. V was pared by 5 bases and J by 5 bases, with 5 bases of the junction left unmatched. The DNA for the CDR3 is TGTGCCAGCAGTCCCCGGGGGGGGAACGAGCAGTACTTC. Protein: CASSPRGGNEQYF.

The DNA for the CDR3 is TGTGCCAGCAGCCCTGGGACTAGCGGGGCATATTTT. Translation gives CASSPGTSGAYF. V and J are TRBV6-5 and TRBJ2-3; 13 nucleotides line up with TRBD2. Germline V gene data show CDR1 as MNHEY and CDR2 as SVGAGI. V lost 6 bases and J lost 15; bases outside the gene matches: 6. This CDR3 contains 12 residues.

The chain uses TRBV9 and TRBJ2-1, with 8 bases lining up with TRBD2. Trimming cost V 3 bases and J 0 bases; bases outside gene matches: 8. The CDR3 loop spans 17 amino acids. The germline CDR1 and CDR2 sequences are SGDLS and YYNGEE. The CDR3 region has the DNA TGTGCCAGCAGCGCCCAAAGACTAGCGAGCTCCTACAATGAGCAGTTCTTC. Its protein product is CASSAQRLASSYNEQFF.

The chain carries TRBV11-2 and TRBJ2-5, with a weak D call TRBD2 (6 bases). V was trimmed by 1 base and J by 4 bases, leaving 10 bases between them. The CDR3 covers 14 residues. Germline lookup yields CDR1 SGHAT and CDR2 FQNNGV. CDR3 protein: CASSLVGGTETQYF. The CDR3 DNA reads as TGTGCCAGCAGCTTAGTGGGCGGGACAGAGACCCAGTACTTC.